Here is one TCR beta chain with its context. This specimen comes from a study of blood T cell repertoires in COVID-19. Overall study context: Researchers got acute and convalescent COVID-19 samples from the United States, Italy and Spain. T cells, B-cell-depleted T cells, or PBMCs supplied cDNA or gDNA.

Authors' analysis steps: Counts of nucleated cells, estimated from reference gene primer amplification, were obtained. The protocol was immunoSEQ multiplex PCR, while the TCRdb copy is restricted to in-frame clones and leaves out a portion. V and J calls and clone size are those listed in that table; D and trimming were worked out from the DNA. The data contain 95,000 to 150,000 clones, roughly 83% of them singletons. CDR1 and CDR2 from the germline V gene are MGHRA and YSYEKL. The CDR3 has 17 residues. V lost 1 base and J lost 0, with 16 bases in between. The TCR sequence derives from a human donor in a cohort sampled during active COVID-19. The chain recombines TRBV4-1 with TRBJ2-7, with D possibly being TRBD1 (5 bases). The sample consisted of peripheral blood. The CDR3 reads CASSQGPGRFLSYEQYF. The CDR3 DNA reads as TGCGCCAGCAGCCAAGGGCCAGGGCGATTCCTCTCCTACGAGCAGTACTTC.